The entry below gives a single T cell receptor beta chain sequence along with its context. Its antigen is as yet unknown. The sample originates from a study of graft-versus-host responses after intestinal transplantation. About the study: Recipients got multivisceral, liver-intestinal, or isolated intestinal transplants.

Produced via immunoSEQ multiplex PCR; TCRdb's table is partial and in-frame only. The data hold approximately 68,000 clones, with almost 90% observed a single time. The V end was cut by 0 bases, the J end by 7 bases, with 10 bases between. Germline lookup yields CDR1 LNHNV and CDR2 YYDKDF (reference sequence). This CDR3 region has 13 residues. The V gene is TRBV15, the J gene TRBJ2-7; perhaps TRBD1 as D (6 bases). The sample was unstimulated CD8+ T cells sorted from spleen or lymph node cells, taken before transplant. The TCR sequence derives from a human donor who was the organ donor for an intestinal transplant. CDR3 bases: TGTGCCACCAGCAGAGATTCGGACAGAGAGCAGTACGTC. Protein sequence: CATSRDSDREQYV.